Listed below are T cell receptor beta chains from one sample, sequenced in a study of cytomegalovirus exposure and HLA in healthy donors. Data came from immunoSEQ multiplex PCR; TCRdb stores just in-frame clones and leaves some out. Among 150,000 to 200,000 clones, roughly 79% were seen once, and the ten largest hold 5% to 8%. Sequenced: PBMCs. Every receptor here comes from a man aged 35-49 years in good health and CMV-seropositive. Each CDR3 is given without its conserved first and last residue. Each record gives: CDR3 protein, D gene, V gene. D genes are given only for firm matches.

CDR3aa: SVEVSGAIGSYEQY
d_gene: NA
v_gene: TRBV29-1

CDR3aa: ASSVTGTGHYEQY
d_gene: TRBD1
v_gene: TRBV2

CDR3aa: ASSLGGGLHLGYT
d_gene: NA
v_gene: TRBV5-1

CDR3aa: ASSLESLLTSGNTIY
d_gene: NA
v_gene: TRBV11-3

CDR3aa: ASSLGSLVTGELF
d_gene: NA
v_gene: TRBV7-9

CDR3aa: ASSPGLAGGYEQY
d_gene: TRBD2
v_gene: TRBV5-6

CDR3aa: ASSTPGTVSGYT
d_gene: TRBD1
v_gene: TRBV7-2

CDR3aa: ASNPGTSGYEEQY
d_gene: TRBD2
v_gene: TRBV9

CDR3aa: ASRGGQENTEAF
d_gene: TRBD1
v_gene: TRBV28

CDR3aa: ASSEQGTARQPQH
d_gene: TRBD1
v_gene: TRBV6-1

CDR3aa: AATTGDPNTGELF
d_gene: TRBD1
v_gene: TRBV5-1

CDR3aa: ACTGQGDSEAF
d_gene: TRBD1
v_gene: TRBV30

CDR3aa: ASRPGTGGFRDNEQF
d_gene: TRBD1
v_gene: TRBV2

CDR3aa: SVETSQETQY
d_gene: NA
v_gene: TRBV29-1

CDR3aa: ASSQQTSGREQF
d_gene: TRBD2
v_gene: TRBV7-3

CDR3aa: ASIPGQGDTYEQY
d_gene: NA
v_gene: TRBV28

CDR3aa: ASSLGQGSYEQY
d_gene: TRBD1
v_gene: TRBV5-6

CDR3aa: ASSIGNSQETQY
d_gene: NA
v_gene: TRBV19

CDR3aa: ASRLAGAANEQF
d_gene: NA
v_gene: TRBV6-1

CDR3aa: ASSLVISHTGELF
d_gene: NA
v_gene: TRBV7-6

CDR3aa: ASSRRGGGGTEAF
d_gene: TRBD1
v_gene: TRBV7-9

CDR3aa: ASSQWASTDTQY
d_gene: NA
v_gene: TRBV5-6

CDR3aa: AWSRVDEQF
d_gene: NA
v_gene: TRBV30

CDR3aa: ASGLGGSYNEQF
d_gene: NA
v_gene: TRBV12-5

CDR3aa: ASSGDMNTEAF
d_gene: NA
v_gene: TRBV2

CDR3aa: ASSSSPSSYNEQF
d_gene: NA
v_gene: TRBV7-3

CDR3aa: ASSSPGSNEKLF
d_gene: NA
v_gene: TRBV19

CDR3aa: ASSGGGQRTDTQY
d_gene: TRBD1
v_gene: TRBV9

CDR3aa: ASSTGQGALGYGYT
d_gene: TRBD1
v_gene: TRBV5-8

CDR3aa: ASSESRGHWGEPQH
d_gene: TRBD1
v_gene: TRBV25-1

CDR3aa: ASSLTGGGYGYT
d_gene: TRBD1
v_gene: TRBV5-6

CDR3aa: ASSLGHPGITDTQY
d_gene: NA
v_gene: TRBV7-3

CDR3aa: ASSESTGTDGRAGSYEQY
d_gene: TRBD2
v_gene: TRBV10-1

CDR3aa: ASSVGRGYNEQF
d_gene: NA
v_gene: TRBV9

CDR3aa: ASSFWGAGANGLT
d_gene: NA
v_gene: TRBV5-6

CDR3aa: ASSPHGQGAGNEQF
d_gene: TRBD1
v_gene: TRBV28

CDR3aa: ASSVTHISTTEAF
d_gene: NA
v_gene: TRBV28

CDR3aa: ASSPTGLATYEQY
d_gene: TRBD2
v_gene: TRBV18

CDR3aa: ASSQGTPDRVDSPLH
d_gene: TRBD1
v_gene: TRBV4-1

CDR3aa: ASSVESGSTGELF
d_gene: NA
v_gene: TRBV9

CDR3aa: ASSQDGLAEYNEQF
d_gene: TRBD2
v_gene: TRBV4-3

CDR3aa: ASSVGLAGGPYNEQF
d_gene: TRBD2
v_gene: TRBV9

CDR3aa: ASSWGQGYEKLF
d_gene: NA
v_gene: TRBV28

CDR3aa: SVRKSPEEKLF
d_gene: NA
v_gene: TRBV29-1

CDR3aa: ASRKGLDSSGANVLT
d_gene: NA
v_gene: TRBV7-6

CDR3aa: ASSLGLAGDTQY
d_gene: TRBD2
v_gene: TRBV7-9

CDR3aa: ASSRWGGDEQF
d_gene: TRBD2
v_gene: TRBV5-1

CDR3aa: ASSLAETESYEQY
d_gene: NA
v_gene: TRBV5-1

CDR3aa: ASSVVGTGATGELF
d_gene: TRBD1
v_gene: TRBV6-1

CDR3aa: ASSLRSSYNSPLH
d_gene: NA
v_gene: TRBV27

CDR3aa: SAQTGFEAF
d_gene: NA
v_gene: TRBV20-1

CDR3aa: ACGLDGGNTQY
d_gene: TRBD2
v_gene: TRBV27

CDR3aa: ASSLGSDEQF
d_gene: NA
v_gene: TRBV11-1

CDR3aa: ASSGQSGANGLT
d_gene: NA
v_gene: TRBV5-1

CDR3aa: ASSPHLGLAGDDEQY
d_gene: TRBD2
v_gene: TRBV2